This record concerns one T cell receptor beta chain sequence. The specificity of this receptor is unknown. Base qualities are missing; no much larger clone stands one base away. The data originate from a study of cytomegalovirus exposure and HLA in healthy donors (dated by TCRdb to about 2017). Context from the whole study: An earlier analysis of approximately 640 of the donors reported about 250 Gb of sequence data and some 120 million unique TCR beta sequences from 190 million or so T cells. Roughly 310 gigabases of sequencing data and around 87 million unique TCR sequences were included in an early release covering several hundred HLA-typed donors. Of the roughly 430 genotyped donors, around 81% fell in the genetic ancestry cluster associated with self-reported Caucasian donors. The aim of the study was to test whether cataloging public T cell receptors could identify signatures of past pathogen exposure. The study used immunosequencing to profile the T cell repertoires of some 600 subjects and linked those repertoires to cytomegalovirus serostatus. Along with the approximately 700-subject first cohort, a separate validation cohort of over 90 different subjects was used. The study combined high-throughput TCR immunosequencing, statistical association of individual TCRs with disease status, and machine learning to predict cytomegalovirus infection status. A later analysis re-analyzed previously published TCR beta repertoires from approximately 670 donors and added high-resolution HLA genotyping to study TCR occurrence patterns. In the later analysis, no new phenotypic data were used to find candidate immune exposures; instead, reliance was placed on TCR beta sequences and their occurrence across donors. In an earlier analysis of several hundred of the donors, high-throughput TCR beta sequencing was used to judge whether each TCR beta V gene segment behaved as functional or pseudogenic. Donor age, sex, ethnicity and CMV serostatus were compiled alongside the repertoire data. Genome-wide SNP genotypes for about three fifths of the 666 donors were used in a later genetic analysis, which treated that subset as a discovery cohort. Every discovery cohort repertoire had been produced on one sequencing platform. HLA typing covered class I and class II loci at four-digit resolution. Typing coverage varied by locus: roughly 629-640 donors for A, B, C, DRB1 and DQB1; more than 500 for DQA1; around 570 for DPA1; 450 to 480 for DPB1. Roughly 5 DR-DQ haplotypes were treated as single units for association and clustering because of strong linkage in the cohort. Among roughly 370 genotyped donors of the cohort, an average of approximately 250,000 unique TCR beta nucleotide sequences were sequenced per donor, around 20% of them non-productive.

The cohort consisted of 600 or so healthy bone marrow donors. All cohort members were sampled while nominally healthy, although unrecorded immune exposures were likely present. The donor was CMV seropositive and belonged to the group of about 290 seropositive cohort members. A peripheral blood sample was provided by each donor, and peripheral blood mononuclear cells were used for TCR beta sequencing. The Qiagen DNeasy Blood Extraction Kit was used to extract genomic DNA from the blood cell samples. From the germline V gene, CDR1 is SGHTA and CDR2 is FQGTGA. V loses 3 bases, J loses 6 bases, and the germline ends lie 12 bases apart. Measured from the cysteine to the phenylalanine, the CDR3 is 13 residues long. Of the read, only the CDR3 DNA is kept; its 39 bases are in frame from base 1. Results the study describes overall, beyond this receptor: It was suggested by the authors that the approach could potentially be generalized to other disease states and immunological phenotypes. When HLA alleles, especially DR and DQ, strongly co-occurred, TCR associations were difficult to assign to individual alleles. A later analysis reported that several top co-occurrence clusters appeared linked to parvovirus B19, influenza, CMV and Epstein-Barr virus. In an earlier analysis of several hundred of the donors, most TCR beta V segments were observed in productive rearrangements about 87% or about 30% of the time, broadly matching IMGT annotations. In a later analysis, about 16,000 TCR beta sequences were associated with specific HLA alleles at a false discovery rate of 0.05. Compared with equally common non-associated chains, HLA-associated TCR beta chains in a later analysis were more clonally expanded and had lower generation probabilities. The sequencing pipeline was judged likely to have produced a cluster of highly shared sequence variants as a technical artifact. In a later analysis, most CMV-associated TCR beta chains were found to appear HLA-restricted, with HLA associations seemingly driven largely by CMV exposure. In a later genetic analysis, a missense DCLRE1C variant was associated with V-gene and J-gene trimming of TCR beta chains, and the association was replicated in an independent cohort. Because the 87-base-pair reads could not distinguish some IMGT-functional V segments, including TRBV6-2 and TRBV6-3, those segments were excluded. Most TCR sequences were seen in very few donors, while some public TCRs were found in many individuals. A further reported finding was that TCR beta sequences accurately predicted the HLA-A and HLA-B alleles for most subjects in the first cohort. In a later analysis, TCR association rates were found to vary across HLA loci, with the most associated TCRs seen for DRB1 alleles and the fewest for HLA-C alleles. Linkage disequilibrium might explain the correlated functional status among segregating V segments, but an unknown experimental factor could not be excluded. Because HLA typing was unavailable for some donors at each locus, only the typed subset was used in association tests. In vitro tests confirmed that three of the cytomegalovirus-associated TCR beta chains recognize cytomegalovirus antigens. Immune exposure information for the cohort was limited to CMV serostatus. Only TCR beta chains were sequenced in this cohort, and the absence of alpha or paired-chain data limited detectable features. Roughly uniform sequencing depth across donors was assumed in presence/absence analyses, although this assumption may not hold. A later genetic analysis reported fewer N-insertions in productive TCRs among donors in an Asian-associated ancestry cluster than the 666-donor mean. Because counts were too low, approximately 15 rarely observed V segments, including chromosome 9 orphons, were excluded from the earlier analysis of several hundred of the donors. Cytomegalovirus status was reported to be diagnosed by the classifier with high specificity and sensitivity in both the original and validation cohorts. The study gave a list of under 200 TCR beta chains associated with cytomegalovirus.

Libraries were constructed by the immunoSEQ multiplex PCR assay. For the multiplex PCR, a mixture combining 60 forward primers for TCR Vbeta segments and 13 reverse primers for TCR Jbeta segments was used. The CDR3 region of rearranged TCR beta genes was amplified from genomic DNA by a multiplex PCR assay. On the Illumina HiSeq System, the amplified TCR beta libraries were sequenced as 87-base-pair reads. The study's processing was this. In a later analysis, roughly 80 million unique TCR beta chains were counted across the 500 to 700 repertoires, and roughly 10 million of these chains were shared by at least two donors. A nearest-neighbor algorithm error-corrected the raw reads and collapsed the reads into unique sequences, merging closely related sequences to remove PCR and sequencing errors. CDR3 sequences were aligned to IMGT reference sequences to assign V, D and J gene segments. For a sequence to be retained, a match of at least six nucleotides was required to both a V gene segment and a J gene segment. A rearrangement counted as productive if the CDR3 had no stop codons and remained in frame with V and J, and every other rearrangement counted as non-productive. CDR3 was defined according to IMGT convention as the region running from the second conserved V-encoded cysteine to the conserved J-encoded phenylalanine. The earlier analysis of about 570 of the donors excluded any sequence lacking an unambiguous match to a single V gene segment. An earlier analysis of a few hundred of the donors classified V segments as functional when productive rearrangements were above 56.7% and as segregating when the standard deviation between donors was above 5%. A statistical classification framework was built for diagnosing cytomegalovirus status from the catalog of TCR beta chain sequences. In a later analysis, TCR nucleotide sequences were compared against IMGT/GENE-DB human TR gene sequences so that V and J genes could be assigned. A later analysis assigned CDR3 sequences and most-parsimonious VDJ recombination scenarios with the TCRdist pipeline. In a later analysis, every TCR beta chain was defined by the combination of its CDR3 amino acid sequence and its V-gene family, and reads without a unique V-gene family were dropped. A later analysis removed 592 highly shared, low-generation-probability nucleotide sequences to deal with suspected cross-contamination and a sequencing artifact. In a later analysis, a clonal expansion index for each public chain was calculated from normalized within-repertoire ranks of inferred template counts. Generation probabilities in a later analysis came from a VDJ recombination model fitted to out-of-frame rearrangements, and those results were checked against IGoR. In a later analysis, TCR-TCR, TCR-HLA and TCR-CMV co-occurrence was scored with hypergeometric tests, and a repertoire-size bias correction was applied to TCR pairs. A later analysis estimated false discovery rates by permuting HLA or CMV assignments 20 times. In a later analysis, co-occurring TCRs were grouped using DBSCAN, and TCRdist sequence similarity was added for clustering within HLA-allele-positive subsets. Repertoires with fewer than 30,000 or more than 120,000 public chains were left out of co-occurrence clustering, as were four to six repertoires with anomalous nucleotide sharing. TCRdb carries this immuneACCESS record with in-frame sequences only. Its versions omit some clonotypes, under half of them owing to an unresolved V gene in the studies checked, with the rest unexplained. V, J and clone size were drawn from that table, and D and trimming were deduced from the DNA. For this sample there are roughly 170,000 clones; around 80% appear just once. The top ten clones comprise roughly 4.8% of the sample.

The specimen sequenced was PBMCs. The chain is assembled from TRBV7-3 and TRBJ2-7, and TRBD2 may be the D gene, going by 6 matching bases. The TCR comes from a woman aged 50 to 65 in good health and CMV-seropositive. The CDR3: CASSLGWDSEQYF. The base sequence is TGTGCCAGCAGCTTGGGGTGGGACTCCGAGCAGTACTTC.